The clone carrying this TCR beta chain was picked up a small number of times. Its antigen is currently unknown. Germline V CDR1 and CDR2: WSHSY, SAAADI. V dropped 0 bases and J dropped 10; count of bases not matched to a gene: 7. This CDR3 is 15 amino acids long. These data come from a study of response to subunit inactivated influenza vaccine. Study-wide points: Researchers suggested that each seasonal influenza vaccination recruits few new T cells.

TCRdb reprocessed the RT-PCR reads with MiXCR, giving one entry per CDR3 protein. The sample lists under 800,000 distinct CDR3 sequences; approximately 15% were seen once. The sample was PBMCs from blood, taken 14 to 15 days before vaccination. This receptor was taken from a man aged 50 to 59 who received an inactivated influenza vaccine. The genes are TRBV10-2 and TRBJ1-4, with 8 bases lining up with TRBD1. This CDR3 reads CASSESLGTGGKLFF. The CDR3 DNA reads as TGCGCCAGCAGTGAGTCCCTTGGGACAGGCGGAAAACTGTTTTTT.